This TCR beta chain emerged from a study of OX40 agonist ivuxolimab in advanced cancers. Germline CDR1 reads MDHEN; CDR2 reads SYDVKM. J gave up 2 bases and V 6 bases, and 13 bases lay outside the gene matches. The CDR3 extends over 17 amino acids. Sequencing used immunoSEQ multiplex PCR; TCRdb keeps in-frame clones, though not all of them. This sample has about 90,000 clones; about 89% occur once, and the top ten carry 1.5% to 2%. Sampling times: baseline, cycle 4 day 1, cycle 7 day 1. The sequenced sample was CD4+ or CD8+ T cells sorted from blood, obtained in a trial of the OX40 agonist ivuxolimab. The chain recombines TRBV28 with TRBJ2-1; 7 nucleotides line up with TRBD2. The origin of this receptor is an adult with an advanced solid tumor such as melanoma, head and neck, liver or kidney cancer. The CDR3 protein is CASRTTSFNSAYNEQFF. CDR3 nucleotides: TGTGCCAGCAGAACGACTAGCTTCAACTCCGCCTACAATGAGCAGTTCTTC. The full variable domain, rest sourced from reference TRBV28 and TRBJ2-1, is DVKVTQSSRYLVKRTGEKVFLECVQDMDHENMFWYRQDPGLGLRLIYFSYDVKMKEKGDIPEGYSVSREKKERFSLILESASTNQTSMYLCASRTTSFNSAYNEQFFGPGTRLTVL.